These 14 T cell receptor beta chains were sequenced from one sample in a study of molecular identifiers for immune sequencing clone quantification. One entry per CDR3 protein results from TCRdb running MiXCR on the PCR reads. The data show about 640,000 distinct CDR3 sequences, with about 20% seen just once and 0.85% held by the top ten. Sequenced sample: naive CD8+ T cells from blood, with Jurkat cell RNA spiked in. The subset here: FACS-sorted CD8+CD4-CCR7+CD45RA+ naive T cells. Source of these receptors: a human donor in good health. Some libraries in this study had Jurkat cell RNA spiked in.

CDR3 protein: CASSLLLAGDEQYF. DNA for the CDR3: TGTGCCAGCAGTTTGTTACTAGCGGGGGATGAGCAGTACTTC. V gene TRBV12-3 or TRBV12-4 combines with J gene TRBJ2-7; 11 nucleotides align to TRBD2. The CDR3 totals 14 residues. The V and J ends lost 3 bases and 7 bases, in that order; junction bases with no gene match: 5.

This clonotype was seen many times. The CDR3: CATGQTYQETQYF. The DNA for the CDR3 is TGTGCCACGGGACAGACATACCAAGAGACCCAGTACTTC. The chain is built from TRBV30 and TRBJ2-5; 7 bases are a match to TRBD1. This CDR3 is 13 amino acids long. With 8 bases clipped from V and 0 bases from J, the junction kept 6 bases outside the gene matches. CDR1 and CDR2 (germline): GTSNPN, SVGIG (reference sequence).

This clonotype was counted many times. The V call is TRBV12-5, the J call TRBJ2-1, with D possibly matching TRBD1 (7 bases). This CDR3 region has 12 residues. Between the trimmed V and J ends, which lost 4 bases and 8 bases, there was a span of 9 bases. CDR1 is LGHNT and CDR2 is FRNRAP in the germline V gene. The CDR3 DNA reads TGTGCTAGTGGTTCCAGGGGGGATGAGCAGTTCTTC. It encodes CASGSRGDEQFF.

About this clonotype itself: A much larger clone differs from this one at a single base, so this may be a read error. No conserved phenylalanine or tryptophan is present at the end of the CDR3, so a read error is the likely explanation. The chain couples TRBV7-2 to TRBJ2-3; the D is unclear. This CDR3 has 15 residues. V was pared by 5 bases and J by 0 bases, with 12 bases between. Germline V gene data show CDR1 as SGHTA and CDR2 as FQGNSA. Here the CDR3 reads CASSKTFISTDTQYS. CDR3 in DNA: TGTGCCAGCAGCAAAACCTTTATAAGCACAGATACGCAGTATTCT.

The chain joins TRBV11-1 to TRBJ2-6; the match to TRBD2 covers 9 bases. With V trimmed by 2 bases and J by 2 bases, 13 bases remained unmatched. This CDR3 is 20 amino acids long. CDR1 and CDR2 from the germline V gene are SGHAT and FQDESV (reference sequence). For the CDR3, the DNA is TGTGCCAGCAGCTTATTTTCCTCCGCTAGCGGGATCCCTGGGGCCAACGTCCTGACTTTC. The encoded protein is CASSLFSSASGIPGANVLTF.

This clonotype was seen repeatedly, ten times or more. The V and J genes are TRBV7-2 and TRBJ1-4; D is possibly TRBD1 (5 bases). V was pared by 5 bases and J by 8 bases, with 18 bases between. This CDR3 is built from 15 residues. The germline gives CDR1 SGHTA, CDR2 FQGNSA. The CDR3 protein is CASSVSAVGGEKLFF. CDR3 bases: TGTGCCAGCAGCGTATCAGCGGTCGGGGGGGAAAAACTGTTTTTT.

This clonotype was counted at least ten times. V gene TRBV7-8 combines with J gene TRBJ2-7; no reliable D call. Trimming cost V 1 base and J 0 bases, with 10 bases left between them. Germline V gene lookup returns CDR1 SGHVS and CDR2 FQNEAQ. The CDR3 runs 15 residues. The DNA of the CDR3 is TGTGCCAGCAGCTTAGGCGTCGGCAGCTCCTACGAGCAGTACTTC. It is translated as CASSLGVGSSYEQYF. Together with reference TRBV7-8 and TRBJ2-7, the CDR3 gives the full variable domain: GAGVSQSPRYKVAKRGQDVALRCDPISGHVSLFWYQQALGQGPEFLTYFQNEAQLDKSGLPSDRFFAERPEGSVSTLKIQRTQQEDSAVYLCASSLGVGSSYEQYFGPGTRLTVT.

This clonotype was recorded once. The CDR3 does not end in the conserved phenylalanine or tryptophan, so this is likely a read error. The chain employs TRBV28 and TRBJ1-2, with D uncertain. The CDR3 length is 14 residues. With 5 bases removed from V and 2 bases from J, the gap between germline ends came to 12 bases. The germline V gene encodes CDR1 MDHEN and CDR2 SYDVKM. DNA of the CDR3: TGTGCCAGCAGTACCACCGACACGAACTATGGCTACACCCTC. Residues: CASSTTDTNYGYTL.

The chain employs TRBV27 and TRBJ2-3, with 8 bases identical to TRBD1. There are 14 residues in the CDR3. The J segment lost 6 bases and the V segment lost 3 bases, leaving 5 bases of the junction unmatched. Germline loops: CDR1 MNHEY, CDR2 SMNVEV (reference sequence). The CDR3 region has the DNA TGTGCCAGCAGTTTTCAGGGGGCGGTGGATACGCAGTATTTT. It codes for CASSFQGAVDTQYF.

Comment on this clonotype: This may be a read error: a much more frequent sequence differs by one nucleotide. It is likely a read error, because the conserved phenylalanine at the end of the CDR3 is missing. The rearrangement joins TRBV25-1 to TRBJ2-7, with D tentatively TRBD2 (6 bases). This CDR3 comprises 17 residues. The germline CDR1 and CDR2 sequences are MGHDK and SYGVNS. Trimming removed 3 bases at V and 2 bases at J, with 20 bases between. The CDR3 sequence is CASSEGLPGTLTYEQYL. CDR3 bases: TGTGCCAGCAGTGAGGGGCTACCCGGGACTCTAACCTACGAGCAGTACCTC.

V is TRBV4-3 and J is TRBJ2-5, with no clear D. V lost 2 bases and J lost 1, with 14 bases in between. The germline V gene has CDR1 LGHNA and CDR2 YSLEER. This CDR3 is built from 16 residues. The DNA for the CDR3 is TGCGCCAGCAGCCAAAAATGGGTTGAGGTCCAAGAGACCCAGTACTTC. Amino acids: CASSQKWVEVQETQYF.

In regard to this clonotype: A much larger clonotype is one base distant, so this may be a read error. V and J are TRBV12-3 or TRBV12-4 and TRBJ1-1, with a possible D match to TRBD1 (6 bases). This CDR3 has 12 residues. V was shortened by 9 bases and J by 6 bases, with 14 bases between the two germline ends. CDR3 DNA: TGTGCCAGTTTATCGGGGGCGTCTGAAGCTTTCTTT. Protein: CASLSGASEAFF.

This clonotype was seen repeatedly, ten times or more. The genes are TRBV12-3 or TRBV12-4 and TRBJ2-5; D tentatively reads TRBD1 or TRBD2 (5 bases each). V was trimmed by 5 bases and J by 1 base, leaving 14 bases between them. The CDR3 loop spans 15 amino acids. This CDR3 is CASSLQGPAQETQYF. CDR3 DNA sequence: TGTGCCAGCAGTCTCCAGGGACCCGCCCAAGAGACCCAGTACTTC.

The chain recombines TRBV6-5 with TRBJ1-4; D gene uncertain. CDR1 and CDR2 (germline): MNHEY, SVGAGI. V was shortened by 4 bases and J by 3 bases, with 12 bases between the two germline ends. The CDR3 spans 15 residues. The DNA of the CDR3 is TGTGCCAGCAGTTCAGACGGTGGGGCTAATGAAAAACTGTTTTTT. This gives the protein CASSSDGGANEKLFF.